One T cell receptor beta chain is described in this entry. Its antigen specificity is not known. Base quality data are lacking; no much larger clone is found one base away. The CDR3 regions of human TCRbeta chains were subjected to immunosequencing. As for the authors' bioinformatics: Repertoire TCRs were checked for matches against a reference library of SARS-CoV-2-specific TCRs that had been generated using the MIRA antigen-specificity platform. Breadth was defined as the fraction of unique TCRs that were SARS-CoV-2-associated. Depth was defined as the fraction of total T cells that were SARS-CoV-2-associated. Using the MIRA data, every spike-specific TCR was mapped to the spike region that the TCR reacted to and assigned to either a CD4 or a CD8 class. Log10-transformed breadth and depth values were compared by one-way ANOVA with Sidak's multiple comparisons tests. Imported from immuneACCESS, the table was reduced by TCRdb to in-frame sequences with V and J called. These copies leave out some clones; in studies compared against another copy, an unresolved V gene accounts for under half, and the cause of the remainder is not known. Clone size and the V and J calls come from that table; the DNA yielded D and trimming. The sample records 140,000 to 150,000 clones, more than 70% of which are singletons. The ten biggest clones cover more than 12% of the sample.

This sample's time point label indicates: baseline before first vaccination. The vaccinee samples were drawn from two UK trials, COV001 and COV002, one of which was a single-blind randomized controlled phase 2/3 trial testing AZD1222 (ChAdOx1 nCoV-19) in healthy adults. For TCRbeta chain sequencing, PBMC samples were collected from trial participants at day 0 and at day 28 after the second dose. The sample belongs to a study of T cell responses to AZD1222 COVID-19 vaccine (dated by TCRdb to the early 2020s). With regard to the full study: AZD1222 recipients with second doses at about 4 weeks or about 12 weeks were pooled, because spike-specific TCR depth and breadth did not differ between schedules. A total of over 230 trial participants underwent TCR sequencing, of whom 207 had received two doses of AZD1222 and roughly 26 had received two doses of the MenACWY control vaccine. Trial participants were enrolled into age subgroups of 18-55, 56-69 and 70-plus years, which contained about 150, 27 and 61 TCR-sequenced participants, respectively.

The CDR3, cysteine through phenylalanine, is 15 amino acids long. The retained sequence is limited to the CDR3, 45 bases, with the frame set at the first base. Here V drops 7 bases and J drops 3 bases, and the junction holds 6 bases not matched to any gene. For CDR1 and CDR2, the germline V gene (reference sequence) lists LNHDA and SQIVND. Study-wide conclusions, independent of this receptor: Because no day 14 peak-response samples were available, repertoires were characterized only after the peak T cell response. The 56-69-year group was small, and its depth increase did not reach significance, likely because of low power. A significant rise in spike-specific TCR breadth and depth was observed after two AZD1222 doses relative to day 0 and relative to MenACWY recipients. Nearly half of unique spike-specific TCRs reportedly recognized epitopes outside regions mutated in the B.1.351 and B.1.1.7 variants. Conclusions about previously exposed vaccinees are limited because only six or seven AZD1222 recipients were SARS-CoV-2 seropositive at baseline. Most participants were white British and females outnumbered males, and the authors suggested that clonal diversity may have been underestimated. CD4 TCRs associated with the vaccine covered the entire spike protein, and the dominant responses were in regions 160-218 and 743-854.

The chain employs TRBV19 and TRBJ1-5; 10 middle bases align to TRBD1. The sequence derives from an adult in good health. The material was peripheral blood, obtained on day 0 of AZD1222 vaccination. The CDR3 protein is CASKVGQGNNQPQHF. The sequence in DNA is TGTGCCAGTAAGGTGGGACAGGGGAACAATCAGCCCCAGCATTTT.